This TCR beta chain is drawn from a study of technical replicates of blood from several donors. Method: immunoSEQ multiplex PCR; TCRdb's copy keeps in-frame clones and lacks some. The sample records 100,000 or so clones, approximately 94% being singletons. Germline assignment: CDR1 SGHRS and CDR2 YFSETQ. The CDR3 covers 17 residues. V shed 0 bases and J 5 bases; nucleotides not matched to a gene: 4. The V gene is TRBV5-1, the J gene TRBJ2-5; 16 positions agree with TRBD2. The sequence was obtained from a human donor in good health. The sequenced material came from T cells isolated from PBMCs. Written as DNA, the CDR3 is TGCGCCAGCAGCTTGGGGGGACTAGCGGGGGGGCCGGAGACCCAGTACTTC. It is translated as CASSLGGLAGGPETQYF.